Each of the 6 T cell receptor beta chains below was sequenced from the same sample in a study of shared clonotypes between healthy human individuals (dated by TCRdb to the early 2020s). Library preparation employed the immunoSEQ multiplex PCR assay. As stored in TCRdb, this immuneACCESS dataset retains in-frame rearrangements with V and J assigned. A fraction of the clones does not appear; measured against another copy, unresolved V genes explain less than half of the discrepancy, and the remainder lacks a known reason. Counted in this sample were around 450,000 clones; about 76% of them appeared once. Roughly an eighth of the sample goes to the ten largest clones. Source material: PBMCs. Every receptor here comes from a woman aged 40 to 50 in good health. Some clones in this sample may be carry-over from other donors' samples.

This sequence joins TRBV18 and TRBJ1-2; no reliable D call. The CDR3 spans 13 residues. Trimming took 5 bases from V and 6 from J, leaving 13 bases between them. The V gene's germline CDR1 is KGHSH and CDR2 LQKENI. In nucleotides, the CDR3 is TGTGCCAGCTCAAGGACGGCTTGGGATGGCTACACCTTC. Its protein is CASSRTAWDGYTF. The variable domain in full, with the rest retrieved from reference TRBV18 and TRBJ1-2, is NAGVMQNPRHLVRRRGQEARLRCSPMKGHSHVYWYRQLPEEGLKFMVYLQKENIIDESGMPKERFSAEFPKEGPSILRIQQVVRGDSAAYFCASSRTAWDGYTFGSGTRLTVV.

The chain combines TRBV6-5 with TRBJ1-2; unclear D gene. From germline, CDR1 is MNHEY and CDR2 SVGAGI. CDR3 length: 13 residues. Trimming shortened V by 2 bases and J by 2 bases, and 6 bases separated the two germline ends. CDR3 DNA sequence: TGTGCCAGCAGTTACGAGCAGAACTATGGCTACACCTTC. Translation gives CASSYEQNYGYTF.

The genes are TRBV29-1 and TRBJ2-7; D gene uncertain. Germline V gene lookup returns CDR1 SQVTM and CDR2 ANQGSEA. CDR3 length: 11 amino acids. Between the trimmed V and J ends, which lost 7 bases and 3 bases, there was a span of 10 bases. CDR3 nucleotides: TGCAGCGCCGCCGAAAACTACGAGCAGTACTTC. Translating gives CSAAENYEQYF.

The chain has TRBV29-1 and TRBJ2-5; 9 nucleotides line up with TRBD1. This CDR3 is built from 15 residues. J gave up 0 bases and V 1 base, and 3 bases lay outside the gene matches. Germline values: CDR1 SQVTM, CDR2 ANQGSEA. CDR3 DNA: TGCAGCGTTGAAGGGGACAGGGAAGACCAAGAGACCCAGTACTTC. As protein: CSVEGDREDQETQYF.

About this clone itself: Other nucleotide sequences from this sample produce the same CDR3. The chain combines TRBV5-1 with TRBJ1-1; D is ambiguous. V lost 0 bases and J 1 base, leaving 7 bases between the germline ends. Germline V gene data show CDR1 as SGHRS and CDR2 as YFSETQ. The CDR3 is made up of 14 amino acids. The CDR3 protein is CASSLGQTNTEAFF. The CDR3 nucleotides are TGCGCCAGCAGCTTGGGTCAAACGAACACTGAAGCTTTCTTT.

The J gene is TRBJ2-7, the V gene TRBV6-6; possible D gene TRBD1, 5 bases. Germline V gene sequence: CDR1 MNHNY, CDR2 SVGAGI (reference sequence). CDR3 length: 14 residues. V shed 6 bases and J shed 0 bases, with 12 bases lying between them. The DNA of the CDR3 is TGTGCCAGCAGAGCCCGACAGAACTCCTACGAGCAGTACTTC. Its translation is CASRARQNSYEQYF.